This T cell receptor beta chain came from a study of shared clonotypes between healthy human individuals. Across the study: Sampling drew on donors who were a couple of women and three men aged 18 to 49. Study results and limitations: Sorted-subset sequencing, rarefaction showed, was incomplete despite large depth. Sampling was confined to blood; repertoires within tissues likely differ. Around 5.3% of naive CD4 clonotypes were shared across a few donors.

Germline V gene lookup returns CDR1 SEHNR and CDR2 FQNEAQ (reference sequence). The V gene lost 1 base and the J gene lost 1 base, with 7 bases spanning the gap. The CDR3 is 15 amino acids. A word on this clone: Its cognate antigen is unknown.

Sequenced by immunoSEQ multiplex PCR; TCRdb stores in-frame clones only, minus some. Here the sample spans about 1 million clones, under 80% being singletons. This chain joins TRBV7-9 and TRBJ1-4, with D perhaps TRBD1 (5 bases). The TCR was taken from a young man in good health. The specimen was memory CD4+ T cells sorted from blood. The subset denotes: CD45RA-negative fraction. For the CDR3, the DNA is TGTGCCAGCAGCTTAGACAGGAGAACTAATGAAAAACTGTTTTTT. It yields the protein CASSLDRRTNEKLFF.